One sample yielded the 28 T cell receptor beta chains listed below, sequenced in a study of shared clonotypes between healthy human individuals (TCRdb year 2020). The receptor library was made with the immunoSEQ multiplex PCR assay. TCRdb carries this immuneACCESS record with in-frame sequences only. Its versions omit some clonotypes, under half of them owing to an unresolved V gene in the studies checked, with the rest unexplained. The sample records 550,000 to 850,000 clones, under 80% of which are singletons. Over 1.5% of the sample goes to the ten largest clones. Sequenced material: memory CD4+ T cells sorted from blood. Explained via the paper, the cell subset or site label denotes: CD45RA-negative fraction. Receptors were obtained from a woman aged 25 to 39 in good health.

The gene calls are TRBV7-8 and TRBJ2-2; D uncertain. The CDR3 is 12 amino acids. With 3 bases removed from V and 8 bases from J, the gap between germline ends came to 7 bases. The germline gives CDR1 SGHVS, CDR2 FQNEAQ. This CDR3 is CASSFLSGELFF. CDR3 nucleotide sequence: TGTGCCAGCAGCTTTTTGAGTGGGGAGCTGTTTTTT.

In its sample, this clone was seen once. The rearrangement links TRBV19 to TRBJ2-4; D gene uncertain. CDR1 is LNHDA and CDR2 is SQIVND in the germline V gene (reference sequence). CDR3 length: 13 amino acids. With 5 bases removed from V and 7 bases from J, the gap between germline ends came to 12 bases. The CDR3 protein is CASSPHEVNIQYF. CDR3 DNA: TGTGCCAGTAGTCCCCATGAGGTGAACATTCAGTACTTC. Looking up the rest from reference TRBV19 and TRBJ2-4 gives the full variable domain: DGGITQSPKYLFRKEGQNVTLSCEQNLNHDAMYWYRQDPGQGLRLIYYSQIVNDFQKGDIAEGYSVSREKKESFPLTVTSAQKNPTAFYLCASSPHEVNIQYFGAGTRLSVL.

This clone was observed a single time. The chain carries TRBV6-5 and TRBJ2-1, with 12 bases fitting TRBD2. Germline CDR1 reads MNHEY; CDR2 reads SVGAGI. The CDR3 extends over 15 amino acids. V lost 7 bases to trimming and J lost 2 bases; unmatched junction nucleotides: 3. CDR3 sequence: CASTRLAGAYNEQFF. CDR3 DNA sequence: TGTGCCAGCACCCGACTAGCGGGAGCCTACAATGAGCAGTTCTTC.

Many counts were recorded for this clone. This sample includes further DNA sequences coding for the same CDR3. V and J are TRBV2 and TRBJ1-5, with D tentatively TRBD1 (5 bases). Germline CDR1 reads SNHLY; CDR2 reads FYNNEI. This CDR3 is built from 15 residues. V was shortened by 1 base and J by 4 bases, with 11 bases between the two germline ends. The DNA of the CDR3 is TGTGCCAGCAGTGAAGGCAGGGCAGGGAATCAGCCCCAGCATTTT. Translated, it gives CASSEGRAGNQPQHF.

The V gene is TRBV27, the J gene TRBJ2-2, with TRBD1 matching over 10 bases. V dropped 8 bases and J dropped 5; count of bases not matched to a gene: 2. CDR3 length equals 13 residues. Germline V gene lookup returns CDR1 MNHEY and CDR2 SMNVEV (reference sequence). The CDR3 coding sequence is TGTGCCAGCTGGACAGGGGGGACCGGGGAGCTGTTTTTT. This codes for CASWTGGTGELFF.

The chain recombines TRBV27 with TRBJ1-1; D is unresolved. The ends were cut back, 5 bases at V and 1 base at J, with 11 bases in the middle. The CDR3 has 14 residues. In germline, CDR1 is MNHEY, CDR2 SMNVEV (reference sequence). Here the CDR3 reads CASSPVGTNTEAFF. CDR3 DNA: TGTGCCAGCAGTCCGGTGGGCACGAACACTGAAGCTTTCTTT.

The chain uses TRBV19 and TRBJ2-7, with a weak D call TRBD2 (6 bases). Germline V gene data show CDR1 as LNHDA and CDR2 as SQIVND (reference sequence). Trimming shortened V by 0 bases and J by 4 bases, and 16 bases separated the two germline ends. The CDR3 has 16 residues. CDR3 in DNA: TGTGCCAGTAGTATAGACGGTAGCGGAGGTTTTTACGAGCAGTACTTC. It encodes CASSIDGSGGFYEQYF.

The chain links TRBV28 to TRBJ1-2; D unclear. Trimming shortened V by 1 base and J by 9 bases, and 15 bases separated the two germline ends. Germline V CDR1 and CDR2: MDHEN, SYDVKM. This CDR3 comprises 14 residues. The CDR3 DNA reads as TGTGCCAGCAGTTTATTTAATGGGCCAAATCGCTACACCTTC. Translation gives CASSLFNGPNRYTF.

Here the CDR3 DNA reads TGTGCCAGCAGCGTAGGCCCCCATACTAGCGGGAGTCCCCACGAGCAGTACTTC. This encodes CASSVGPHTSGSPHEQYF. This rearrangement joins TRBV9 to TRBJ2-7; 11 bases align to TRBD2. V shed 0 bases and J 5 bases; nucleotides not matched to a gene: 13. This CDR3 has 18 amino acids. Germline loops: CDR1 SGDLS, CDR2 YYNGEE. The complete variable domain, with remaining parts taken from reference TRBV9 and TRBJ2-7, reads DSGVTQTPKHLITATGQRVTLRCSPRSGDLSVYWYQQSLDQGLQFLIQYYNGEERAKGNILERFSAQQFPDLHSELNLSSLELGDSALYFCASSVGPHTSGSPHEQYFGPGTRLTVT.

The chain carries TRBV7-2 and TRBJ2-1; the match to TRBD2 covers 13 bases. Per germline, CDR1 SGHTA and CDR2 FQGNSA. The V and J ends lost 0 bases and 6 bases, in that order; junction bases with no gene match: 5. The CDR3 is made up of 17 amino acids. CDR3 nucleotides: TGTGCCAGCAGCTTAGCAGTTACTAGCGGGAGGGCCAATGAGCAGTTCTTC. As protein: CASSLAVTSGRANEQFF.

The chain carries TRBV4-1 and TRBJ1-1; D is unresolved. The CDR3 extends over 12 amino acids. V lost 1 base, J lost 5 bases, and 5 bases lay in between. Germline-derived CDR1 and CDR2 are MGHRA and YSYEKL. This chain's CDR3 is CASSQGRTEAFF. The CDR3 DNA is TGCGCCAGCAGCCAAGGTCGGACTGAAGCTTTCTTT.

This clone has just one count. The CDR3 nucleotides read TGCGCCAGCAGCCCCGGGCAGAACCCCTACGAGCAGTACTTC. It codes for CASSPGQNPYEQYF. V usage is TRBV5-1 and J usage is TRBJ2-7; D gene uncertain. Germline lookup yields CDR1 SGHRS and CDR2 YFSETQ. V lost 4 bases and J lost 2, with 13 bases in between. CDR3 size: 14 residues.

The table lists this clone with many counts. V gene TRBV11-3 combines with J gene TRBJ2-2, with D unresolved. The germline V and J ends were trimmed by 5 bases and 4 bases, with 11 bases remaining between them. Germline V CDR1 and CDR2: SGHNT, YENEEA. The CDR3 length is 14 residues. CDR3 nucleotide sequence: TGTGCCAGCAGCAAAGACACATTCACCGGGGAGCTGTTTTTT. Translated, it gives CASSKDTFTGELFF.

This clone was detected ten times or more. The V call is TRBV7-2, the J call TRBJ2-1, with 9 bases matching TRBD1. V gave up 5 bases and J gave up 4 bases; unmatched junction bases: 6. Germline lookup yields CDR1 SGHTA and CDR2 FQGNSA. The CDR3 is 15 amino acids. As DNA, the CDR3 is TGTGCCAGCAGCCGACAGGGGGAGGGATACAATGAGCAGTTCTTC. It yields the protein CASSRQGEGYNEQFF.

V gene TRBV7-8 combines with J gene TRBJ2-1; 12 bases line up with TRBD2. The length of the CDR3 is 15 residues. Germline CDR1 and CDR2: SGHVS and FQNEAQ. Trimming cost V 5 bases and J 4 bases; bases outside gene matches: 3. CDR3 DNA: TGTGCCAGCAGCGAGACTAGCGGGGGTTACAATGAGCAGTTCTTC. Amino acids: CASSETSGGYNEQFF.

This clone has only a few counts. The chain employs TRBV5-4 and TRBJ2-2; no reliable D call. Per the germline V gene, CDR1 is SGHNT and CDR2 is YYREEE (reference sequence). CDR3 length: 13 amino acids. V was shortened by 4 bases and J by 7 bases, with 11 bases between the two germline ends. The CDR3 loop reads CASSPAGVGELFF. The CDR3 coding sequence is TGTGCCAGCAGCCCGGCTGGGGTCGGGGAGCTGTTTTTT.

V gene TRBV25-1 combines with J gene TRBJ2-7, with 11 bases fitting TRBD2. The CDR3 consists of 18 residues. The germline V gene encodes CDR1 MGHDK and CDR2 SYGVNS. After removal of 6 bases from V and 2 bases from J, the junction contained 15 bases not matched to a gene. The CDR3, as DNA: TGTGCCAGCAGCGGCTCCTTAACTAGCGGGAGTAGTACCTACGAGCAGTACTTC. Its translation is CASSGSLTSGSSTYEQYF.

The rearrangement joins TRBV28 to TRBJ1-1; 12 bases are shared with TRBD1. Germline V lookup: CDR1 MDHEN, CDR2 SYDVKM. V trimming: 4 bases; J trimming: 7 bases; junction bases outside the gene matches: 7. The CDR3 covers 15 residues. The CDR3 reads CASSSYGTGGNEAFF. The CDR3 coding sequence is TGTGCCAGCAGTTCTTACGGGACAGGGGGCAATGAAGCTTTCTTT.

This sequence joins TRBV7-9 and TRBJ2-3, with D perhaps matching TRBD2 (7 bases). Trimming shortened V by 5 bases and J by 6 bases, and 27 bases separated the two germline ends. This CDR3 contains 18 residues. From germline, CDR1 is SEHNR and CDR2 FQNEAQ (reference sequence). CDR3 in amino acids: CASSPLGGGRSYPDTQYF. The CDR3 DNA reads as TGTGCCAGCAGCCCCCTGGGAGGGGGACGCTCATACCCCGATACGCAGTATTTT.

J is TRBJ1-5 and V is TRBV28; D not certain. Germline V lookup: CDR1 MDHEN, CDR2 SYDVKM. V lost 4 bases and J 7 bases, leaving 14 bases between the germline ends. This CDR3 comprises 14 residues. DNA for the CDR3: TGTGCCAGCAGTTCTCAGGCTTTTCCACAGCCCCAGCATTTT. This translates into CASSSQAFPQPQHF.

Of note for this clone: This may be a read error: a much more frequent sequence differs by one nucleotide. The same CDR3 is also encoded by other DNA sequences in this sample. The chain employs TRBV4-1 and TRBJ1-1; D uncertain. This CDR3 is 13 amino acids long. CDR1 and CDR2 from the germline V gene are MGHRA and YSYEKL. Trimming removed 1 base from V and 1 base from J, with 4 bases in between. The CDR3 DNA reads TGCGCCAGCAGCCAAGTAGAGAACACTGAAGCTTTCTTT. Its protein product is CASSQVENTEAFF.

The CDR3 spells CASSPNGGRAGEQYF. DNA for the CDR3: TGTGCCAGCAGTCCGAATGGCGGGAGGGCTGGAGAGCAGTACTTC. The chain carries TRBV6-5 and TRBJ2-5; 9 nucleotides align to TRBD2. After removal of 5 bases from V and 11 bases from J, the junction contained 15 bases not matched to a gene. Germline V gives CDR1 MNHEY, CDR2 SVGAGI. The CDR3 spans 15 residues.

The chain combines TRBV10-3 with TRBJ2-2; 9 nucleotides agree with TRBD1. The CDR3 runs to 14 residues. Germline loops: CDR1 ENHRY, CDR2 SYGVKD. The CDR3 sequence: CATAETGGTGELFF. The CDR3 coding sequence is TGTGCTACTGCGGAGACAGGGGGCACCGGGGAGCTGTTTTTT.

J is TRBJ2-7 and V is TRBV4-1; D is tentatively TRBD1 or TRBD2 (6 bases each). The CDR3 length is 18 residues. V was clipped by 4 bases and J by 4 bases, with 26 bases between them. The germline V gene encodes CDR1 MGHRA and CDR2 YSYEKL. CDR3 residues: CASSLILGASGGDYEQYF. The CDR3 nucleotides are TGCGCCAGCAGCCTTATACTGGGGGCCTCCGGAGGGGATTACGAGCAGTACTTC.

This clone appeared a single time. The rearrangement uses TRBV2 and TRBJ2-4, with 7 bases identical to TRBD1. V was pared by 6 bases and J by 8 bases, with 7 bases of the junction left unmatched. The CDR3 runs 13 residues. Germline V gene lookup returns CDR1 SNHLY and CDR2 FYNNEI. CDR3 bases: TGTGCCAGCAGGACTCAGGGGGTAGACATTCAGTACTTC. Residues: CASRTQGVDIQYF.

The chain couples TRBV5-1 to TRBJ1-2; TRBD1 is a possible D gene (6 bases). CDR1 and CDR2 from the germline V gene are SGHRS and YFSETQ. The V and J ends lost 3 bases and 4 bases respectively, with 10 bases between them. The length of the CDR3 is 13 residues. The CDR3 region has the DNA TGCGCCAGCAGCTCCGGACAGCTCTATGGCTACACCTTC. Translation gives CASSSGQLYGYTF.

The chain recombines TRBV29-1 with TRBJ2-5, with TRBD2 matching 9 bases. The J call is doubtful: the DNA matches TRBJ2-7 better. The V gene's germline CDR1 is SQVTM and CDR2 ANQGSEA. This CDR3 is 12 amino acids long. CDR3 protein: CSVSGTSNEQYF. The CDR3 region has the DNA TGCAGCGTATCCGGGACTAGCAACGAGCAGTACTTC.

The gene calls are TRBV6-1 and TRBJ2-3, with 11 positions matching TRBD2. Germline CDR1 and CDR2: MNHNS and SASEGT. V shed 3 bases, J shed 4 bases, and the junction held 18 bases outside the gene matches. The CDR3 spans 20 residues. The DNA for the CDR3 is TGTGCCAGCAGTGAGGCCTTACTAGGGTTTAGCGGGAGGGTGTCAGATACGCAGTATTTT. Amino acids: CASSEALLGFSGRVSDTQYF.